This T cell receptor beta chain emerged from a study of CD8+ T cells in alopecia areata. RNA, once extracted, was reverse transcribed into cDNA for use as the sequencing template. The method was immunoSEQ multiplex PCR; TCRdb's version includes in-frame clones alone and lacks a portion of them. The sample has about 140,000 clones, roughly nine tenths seen once. Stated treatment: oral pan-JAK inhibitor, 5-10 mg twice daily. V gave up 3 bases and J gave up 1 base; unmatched junction bases: 1. The CDR3 consists of 14 residues. CDR1 is LNHDA and CDR2 is SQIVND in the germline V gene (reference sequence). The receptor was derived from a human donor with alopecia areata. Sequencing used CD8+ T cells sorted from blood, obtained at week 4, from a patient treated with tofacitinib. The chain couples TRBV19 to TRBJ2-7; TRBD1 agrees at 9 bases. The CDR3 DNA reads as TGTGCCAGTAGTATCGGACAGGGGTCCTACGAGCAGTACTTC. Amino acid sequence: CASSIGQGSYEQYF.